These 6 T cell receptor beta chains came from one sample sequenced in a study of blood T cell repertoires in COVID-19. Generated by immunoSEQ multiplex PCR, the TCRdb table keeps only in-frame clones and is missing some. The sample carries under 200,000 clones, around 89% recorded once. Sequencing was carried out using peripheral blood. The receptors stem from a man between 35 and 55 years old with active or convalescent COVID-19.

The genes are TRBV28 and TRBJ2-4; tentative D call: TRBD2 (6 bases). Germline CDR1 and CDR2: MDHEN and SYDVKM. This CDR3 is 15 amino acids long. Trimming left V 6 bases short and J 7 bases short, with 19 bases between. This CDR3 reads CASSLPRGGGNIQYF. The DNA for the CDR3 is TGTGCCAGCAGCCTCCCGAGGGGAGGTGGGAACATTCAGTACTTC.

This chain connects TRBV2 to TRBJ1-5, with 9 bases fitting TRBD1. J gave up 4 bases and V 5 bases, and 12 bases lay outside the gene matches. The CDR3 spans 17 residues. Germline V lookup: CDR1 SNHLY, CDR2 FYNNEI. CDR3 residues: CASSQPGQGTNNQPQHF. In DNA, the CDR3 is TGTGCCAGCAGTCAGCCGGGACAGGGAACAAATAATCAGCCCCAGCATTTT.

The V and J genes are TRBV2 and TRBJ1-1; D is unclear. V shed 0 bases and J shed 3 bases, with 17 bases lying between them. This CDR3 contains 17 residues. Germline CDR1 is SNHLY and CDR2 is FYNNEI. The CDR3 loop is CASSEAKTPPPDTEAFF. The CDR3 DNA reads as TGTGCCAGCAGTGAAGCGAAGACACCTCCACCGGACACTGAAGCTTTCTTT. Using reference TRBV2 and TRBJ1-1 for the parts outside the CDR3, the full variable domain is EPEVTQTPSHQVTQMGQEVILRCVPISNHLYFYWYRQILGQKVEFLVSFYNNEISEKSEIFDDQFSVERPDGSNFTLKIRSTKLEDSAMYFCASSEAKTPPPDTEAFFGQGTRLTVV.

The chain links TRBV5-4 to TRBJ2-3, with TRBD2 matching 10 bases. Germline values: CDR1 SGHNT, CDR2 YYREEE (reference sequence). This CDR3 spans 16 amino acids. J gave up 2 bases and V 4 bases, and 7 bases lay outside the gene matches. CDR3 residues: CASSPSGGATTDTQYF. In nucleotides, the CDR3 is TGTGCCAGCAGCCCCAGCGGGGGGGCCACCACAGATACGCAGTATTTT. Variable domain in full (rest from reference TRBV5-4 and TRBJ2-3): ETGVTQSPTHLIKTRGQQVTLRCSSQSGHNTVSWYQQALGQGPQFIFQYYREEENGRGNFPPRFSGLQFPNYSSELNVNALELDDSALYLCASSPSGGATTDTQYFGPGTRLTVL.

This clone was recorded only once. The chain carries TRBV5-6 and TRBJ1-5, with D maybe TRBD1 (5 bases). The V gene lost 1 base and the J gene lost 6 bases, with 14 bases spanning the gap. The CDR3 contains 15 residues. CDR1 and CDR2 (germline): SGHDT, YYEEEE. DNA for the CDR3: TGTGCCAGCAGCTTGTTTGACCAGGGAACTCAGCCCCAGCATTTT. It translates to CASSLFDQGTQPQHF. Combining the CDR3 with reference TRBV5-6 and TRBJ1-5 gives the whole variable domain DAGVTQSPTHLIKTRGQQVTLRCSPKSGHDTVSWYQQALGQGPQFIFQYYEEEERQRGNFPDRFSGHQFPNYSSELNVNALLLGDSALYLCASSLFDQGTQPQHFGDGTRLSIL.

CDR3 amino acids: CASSSAGNTYEQYF. The CDR3 nucleotides read TGCGCCAGCAGCTCAGCGGGAAACACCTACGAGCAGTACTTC. This chain connects TRBV5-1 to TRBJ2-7; TRBD2 matches 7 bases. The CDR3 totals 14 residues. With V trimmed by 3 bases and J by 2 bases, 5 bases remained unmatched. The germline CDR1 and CDR2 sequences are SGHRS and YFSETQ.